The 19 T cell receptor beta chains below were found in one sample sequenced in a study of memory CD4+ T cells and cytomegalovirus serostatus (dated 2019 in TCRdb). Single viable CD3+CD4+CD8-CD45RO+ cells were sorted as memory CD4+ T cells on a FACSAria II. The library was made by the immunoSEQ multiplex PCR assay. TCRdb limited this immuneACCESS table to in-frame rearrangements with V and J called. A share of clones is missing; checked studies link under half to unresolved V genes, and the rest is unexplained. The sample includes 50,000 or so clones, with around 77% observed a single time. Roughly 1.7% of the sample is taken by the ten largest. Sequencing input: memory CD4+ T cells from blood. These receptors originate from an adult in good health and CMV-seronegative.

This chain's CDR3 is CANTRANTGELFF. Written as DNA, the CDR3 is TGTGCCAACACTCGGGCGAACACCGGGGAGCTGTTTTTT. This chain uses TRBV7-8 with TRBJ2-2, with D hard to call. Germline CDR1 reads SGHVS; CDR2 reads FQNEAQ. V was shortened by 10 bases and J by 0 bases, with 9 bases between the two germline ends. The CDR3 contains 13 residues.

The V gene is TRBV7-8, the J gene TRBJ1-5, with 9 bases matching TRBD1. CDR3 length: 15 amino acids. CDR1 and CDR2 (germline): SGHVS, FQNEAQ. The J segment lost 6 bases and the V segment lost 5 bases, leaving 8 bases of the junction unmatched. The CDR3 DNA reads as TGTGCCAGCAGCCTGAACAGGGGGCTGGTTCAGCCCCAGCATTTT. This gives the protein CASSLNRGLVQPQHF.

This clone was recorded once. The V gene is TRBV28, the J gene TRBJ1-2, with TRBD1 identical over 7 bases. V shed 3 bases, J shed 2 bases, and the junction held 15 bases outside the gene matches. The CDR3 has 18 amino acids. Germline V lookup: CDR1 MDHEN, CDR2 SYDVKM. In DNA, the CDR3 is TGTGCCAGCAGTTTTTGGTCCGACAGGGTACTTTCAAACTATGGCTACACCTTC. Protein sequence: CASSFWSDRVLSNYGYTF.

This clone was recorded a few times. V is TRBV7-2 and J is TRBJ1-5; the match to TRBD1 covers 7 bases. The CDR3 contains 15 residues. V was clipped by 5 bases and J by 4 bases; unmatched bases: 8. Germline lookup yields CDR1 SGHTA and CDR2 FQGNSA. CDR3 bases: TGTGCCAGCAGCGACACCGGGACAGCAAATCAGCCCCAGCATTTT. It translates to CASSDTGTANQPQHF. The full variable domain, rest sourced from reference TRBV7-2 and TRBJ1-5, is GAGVSQSPSNKVTEKGKDVELRCDPISGHTALYWYRQSLGQGLEFLIYFQGNSAPDKSGLPSDRFSAERTGGSVSTLTIQRTQQEDSAVYLCASSDTGTANQPQHFGDGTRLSIL.

The chain uses TRBV28 and TRBJ2-3; D remains unclear. V dropped 6 bases and J dropped 0 bases, with 10 bases sitting between them. This CDR3 region has 14 residues. Germline CDR1 is MDHEN and CDR2 is SYDVKM. The CDR3 bases are TGTGCCAGCAGCTCCCGCATTAGCACAGATACGCAGTATTTT. Amino acids: CASSSRISTDTQYF.

The rearrangement uses TRBV18 and TRBJ2-5; weak D call: TRBD2 (7 bases). Trimming cost V 0 bases and J 5 bases, with 13 bases left between them. Germline V lookup: CDR1 KGHSH, CDR2 LQKENI. This CDR3 is built from 15 residues. CDR3 in amino acids: CASSPPEGGAETQYF. The CDR3 DNA reads as TGTGCCAGCTCACCACCGGAGGGGGGGGCGGAGACCCAGTACTTC.

A few counts support this clone. CDR3: CAWILTGAGNTIYF. The CDR3 DNA reads TGTGCCTGGATACTTACAGGGGCCGGAAACACCATATATTTT. The J gene is TRBJ1-3, the V gene TRBV30; 7 bases are a match to TRBD1. Trimming removed 4 bases from V and 4 bases from J; junction bases left unmatched: 7. Germline V gives CDR1 GTSNPN, CDR2 SVGIG (reference sequence). CDR3 size: 14 residues.

For the CDR3, the DNA is TGTGCCAGCAGCCTCTACCTAGGGACAGCATCGAACACTGAAGCTTTCTTT. It yields the protein CASSLYLGTASNTEAFF. The chain couples TRBV7-6 to TRBJ1-1, with TRBD1 matching 7 bases. Trimming took 5 bases from V and 1 from J; bases not matched to a gene: 13. The CDR3 totals 17 residues. The germline gives CDR1 SGHVS, CDR2 FNYEAQ.

The J gene is TRBJ1-2, the V gene TRBV5-1, with 9 bases aligning to TRBD1. There are 17 residues in the CDR3. Unmatched junction bases numbered 7, after V lost 0 bases and J lost 1 base. CDR1 and CDR2 (germline): SGHRS, YFSETQ. In DNA form, the CDR3 reads TGCGCCAGCAGCTTGGGGACCCGGGACAGGGTTAACTATGGCTACACCTTC. Protein product: CASSLGTRDRVNYGYTF. Drawing the rest from reference TRBV5-1 and TRBJ1-2, the complete variable domain is KAGVTQTPRYLIKTRGQQVTLSCSPISGHRSVSWYQQTPGQGLQFLFEYFSETQRNKGNFPGRFSGRQFSNSRSEMNVSTLELGDSALYLCASSLGTRDRVNYGYTFGSGTRLTVV.

The chain uses TRBV5-6 and TRBJ2-7; D not certain. CDR1 and CDR2 from the germline V gene are SGHDT and YYEEEE. The CDR3 totals 12 residues. The V end was cut by 0 bases, the J end by 2 bases, with 3 bases between. CDR3: CASSLDTYEQYF. The CDR3 DNA sequence: TGTGCCAGCAGCTTGGACACCTACGAGCAGTACTTC. Filled out from reference TRBV5-6 and TRBJ2-7, the complete variable domain reads DAGVTQSPTHLIKTRGQQVTLRCSPKSGHDTVSWYQQALGQGPQFIFQYYEEEERQRGNFPDRFSGHQFPNYSSELNVNALLLGDSALYLCASSLDTYEQYFGPGTRLTVT.

The genes are TRBV4-3 and TRBJ2-1; no clear D. CDR3 length: 17 residues. Germline-derived CDR1 and CDR2 are LGHNA and YSLEER. V lost 0 bases, J lost 3 bases, and 15 bases lay in between. CDR3 residues: CASSQDSRNSFYNEQFF. The CDR3 DNA reads as TGCGCCAGCAGCCAAGATTCTCGCAACTCTTTCTACAATGAGCAGTTCTTC.

J is TRBJ2-7 and V is TRBV5-6; D remains ambiguous. Germline values: CDR1 SGHDT, CDR2 YYEEEE. The CDR3 is made up of 15 amino acids. The V end was cut by 2 bases, the J end by 3 bases, with 15 bases between. The CDR3 sequence is CASSFMPVLSYEQYF. The CDR3 region has the DNA TGTGCCAGCAGCTTTATGCCGGTACTTAGCTACGAGCAGTACTTC.

The chain joins TRBV9 to TRBJ2-2, with D possibly matching TRBD1 (6 bases). The CDR3 totals 18 residues. Trimming took off 1 base at V and 3 bases at J, with 19 bases between the two ends. The germline CDR1 and CDR2 sequences are SGDLS and YYNGEE. The CDR3 region is CASSVKGAGVRDTGELFF. CDR3 in DNA: TGTGCCAGCAGCGTAAAAGGAGCAGGGGTACGCGACACCGGGGAGCTGTTTTTT.

This chain links TRBV5-1 with TRBJ1-2; 8 bases align to TRBD1. Germline trimming cut 7 bases from V and 0 bases from J; bases unmatched to any gene: 11. There are 16 residues in the CDR3. CDR1 is SGHRS, CDR2 YFSETQ, per germline. CDR3 amino acids: CASRSGTGSSNYGYTF. The CDR3 DNA follows: TGCGCCAGCCGCTCCGGGACAGGCTCTTCTAACTATGGCTACACCTTC.

The chain is built from TRBV7-2 and TRBJ1-5, with 7 bases identical to TRBD1. The CDR3 sequence is 16 residues long. J lost 0 bases, V lost 5 bases, and 7 bases had no gene match. Germline CDR1 and CDR2: SGHTA and FQGNSA. CDR3 coding DNA: TGTGCCAGCAGCCCAGGGGACAGCACTAGCAATCAGCCCCAGCATTTT. It encodes CASSPGDSTSNQPQHF. The complete variable domain, with remaining parts taken from reference TRBV7-2 and TRBJ1-5, reads GAGVSQSPSNKVTEKGKDVELRCDPISGHTALYWYRQSLGQGLEFLIYFQGNSAPDKSGLPSDRFSAERTGGSVSTLTIQRTQQEDSAVYLCASSPGDSTSNQPQHFGDGTRLSIL.

The rearrangement uses TRBV11-3 and TRBJ2-3; D tentatively reads TRBD1 or TRBD2 (5 bases each). Per the germline V gene, CDR1 is SGHNT and CDR2 is YENEEA. This CDR3 spans 15 amino acids. Trimming took 2 bases from V and 3 from J, leaving 12 bases between them. The CDR3 DNA is TGTGCCAGCAGCTTACGGGGACGGCTTACAGATACGCAGTATTTT. It specifies CASSLRGRLTDTQYF. Supplemented by reference TRBV11-3 and TRBJ2-3, the full variable domain reads EAGVVQSPRYKIIEKKQPVAFWCNPISGHNTLYWYLQNLGQGPELLIRYENEEAVDDSQLPKDRFSAERLKGVDSTLKIQPAELGDSAVYLCASSLRGRLTDTQYFGPGTRLTVL.

V and J are TRBV5-1 and TRBJ1-1, with D unresolved. The CDR3 has 14 amino acids. Germline lookup yields CDR1 SGHRS and CDR2 YFSETQ. V was shortened by 5 bases and J by 0 bases, with 11 bases between the two germline ends. DNA of the CDR3: TGCGCCAGCAGTTCCGGAATTTTGAACACTGAAGCTTTCTTT. As protein: CASSSGILNTEAFF.

The gene calls are TRBV5-6 and TRBJ2-7; D uncertain. Germline CDR1 reads SGHDT; CDR2 reads YYEEEE. Trimming stripped 2 bases from V and 2 bases from J, with 23 bases between. The CDR3 length is 18 residues. CDR3 in amino acids: CASSFFPSAPSMTYEQYF. CDR3 DNA: TGTGCCAGCAGCTTCTTTCCGTCAGCACCGTCGATGACCTACGAGCAGTACTTC.

The chain uses TRBV9 and TRBJ2-3; D is uncertain. Deletions cut 3 bases from V and 2 bases from J, with 4 bases between. The CDR3 runs to 12 residues. CDR1 and CDR2 (germline): SGDLS, YYNGEE. The DNA of the CDR3 is TGTGCCAGCAGCGCTTACACAGATACGCAGTATTTT. Translation: CASSAYTDTQYF.